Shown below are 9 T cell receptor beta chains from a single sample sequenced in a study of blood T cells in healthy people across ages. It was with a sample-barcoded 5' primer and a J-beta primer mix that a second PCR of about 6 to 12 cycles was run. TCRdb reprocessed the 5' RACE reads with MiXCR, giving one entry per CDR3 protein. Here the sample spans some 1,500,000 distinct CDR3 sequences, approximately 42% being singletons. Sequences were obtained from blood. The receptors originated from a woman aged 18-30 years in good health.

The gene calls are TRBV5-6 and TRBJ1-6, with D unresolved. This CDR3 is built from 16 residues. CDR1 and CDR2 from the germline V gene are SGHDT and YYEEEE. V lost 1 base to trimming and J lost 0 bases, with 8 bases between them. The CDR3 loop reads CASSLMTNSYNSPLHF. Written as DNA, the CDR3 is TGTGCCAGCAGCTTGATGACCAACTCCTATAATTCACCCCTCCACTTT.

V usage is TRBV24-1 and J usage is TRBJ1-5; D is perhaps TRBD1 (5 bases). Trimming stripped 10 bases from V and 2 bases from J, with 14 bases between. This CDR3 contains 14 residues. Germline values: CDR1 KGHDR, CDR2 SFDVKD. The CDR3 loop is CATCGGSGNQPQHF. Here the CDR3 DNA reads TGTGCCACTTGCGGGGGGTCCGGCAATCAGCCCCAGCATTTT.

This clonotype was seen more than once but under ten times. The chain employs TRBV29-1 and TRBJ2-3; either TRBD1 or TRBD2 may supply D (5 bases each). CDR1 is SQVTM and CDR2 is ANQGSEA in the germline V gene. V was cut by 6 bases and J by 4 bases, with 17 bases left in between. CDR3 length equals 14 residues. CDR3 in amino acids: CSVGVGSFSDTQYF. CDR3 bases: TGCAGCGTGGGGGTGGGAAGCTTCTCAGATACGCAGTATTTT.

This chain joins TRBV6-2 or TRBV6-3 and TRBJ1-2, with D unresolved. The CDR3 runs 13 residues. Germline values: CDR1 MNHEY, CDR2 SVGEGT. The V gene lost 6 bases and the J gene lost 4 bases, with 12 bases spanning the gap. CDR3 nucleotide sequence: TGTGCCAGCAGACTCCAGACTATCTATGGCTACACCTTC. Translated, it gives CASRLQTIYGYTF.

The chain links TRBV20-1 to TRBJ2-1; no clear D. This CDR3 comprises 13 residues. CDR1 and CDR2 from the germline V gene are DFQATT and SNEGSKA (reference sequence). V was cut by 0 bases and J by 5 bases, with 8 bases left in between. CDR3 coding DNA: TGCAGTGCTAGAGAATTTAAGAACAATGAGCAGTTCTTC. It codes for CSAREFKNNEQFF.

CDR3 DNA sequence: TGTGCCAGCAGTTACTTAAGACCCGGGACAGATAAAGCTTTCTTT. Protein sequence: CASSYLRPGTDKAFF. The V call is TRBV6-2 or TRBV6-3, the J call TRBJ1-1, with 7 nucleotides matching TRBD1. V lost 1 base, J lost 9 bases, and 11 bases stayed unmatched. From germline, CDR1 is MNHEY and CDR2 SVGEGT. The CDR3 is made up of 15 amino acids.

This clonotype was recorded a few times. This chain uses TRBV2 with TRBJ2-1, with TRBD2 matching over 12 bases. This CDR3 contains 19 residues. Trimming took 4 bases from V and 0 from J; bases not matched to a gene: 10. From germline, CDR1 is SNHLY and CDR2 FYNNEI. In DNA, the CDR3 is TGTGCCAGCAGTGCCCTGGGACTAGCGGGCCTCAGCTCCTACAATGAGCAGTTCTTC. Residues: CASSALGLAGLSSYNEQFF.

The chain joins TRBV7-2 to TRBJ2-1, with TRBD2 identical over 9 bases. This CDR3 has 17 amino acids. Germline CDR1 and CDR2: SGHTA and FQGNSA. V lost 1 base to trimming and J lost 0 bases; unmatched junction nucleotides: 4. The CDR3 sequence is CASSLVATSGSYNEQFF. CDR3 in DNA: TGTGCCAGCAGCTTAGTCGCGACTAGCGGCTCCTACAATGAGCAGTTCTTC.

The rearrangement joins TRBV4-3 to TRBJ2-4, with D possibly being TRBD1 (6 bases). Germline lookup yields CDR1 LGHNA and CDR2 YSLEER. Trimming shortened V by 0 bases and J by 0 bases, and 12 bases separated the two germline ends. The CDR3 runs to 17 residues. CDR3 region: CASSQDPGHPAKNIQYF. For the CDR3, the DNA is TGCGCCAGCAGCCAAGATCCGGGACATCCAGCCAAAAACATTCAGTACTTC.